This TCR beta chain is from a study of blood T cell repertoires in COVID-19. Across the study: Some COVID-19 samples were acute and others convalescent; all came from the United States, Italy and Spain. PBMCs, B-cell-depleted T cells, or T cells were the source of the cDNA or gDNA that made up the material.

V was pared by 3 bases and J by 5 bases, with 3 bases of the junction left unmatched. Germline-derived CDR1 and CDR2 are LNHDA and SQIVND (reference sequence). The CDR3 consists of 15 residues. Source study methods: Amplification with reference gene primers provided the estimates of nucleated cell counts. Repertoires were generated with immunoSEQ multiplex PCR, while TCRdb's copy carries only in-frame clones and drops some. V, J and clone size are those of that table, while D and trimming were read from the DNA. This sample has approximately 170,000 clones, with 65% to 90% found just once. Sequencing was performed on peripheral blood. This clonotype was sampled from a man over 45 with active or convalescent COVID-19. The chain combines TRBV19 with TRBJ1-6; 8 bases are a match to TRBD1. CDR3 bases: TGTGCCAGTAGTATTGGGGACAGGAATAATTCACCCCTCCACTTT. Translation: CASSIGDRNNSPLHF.